This is a list of T cell receptor beta chains from one sample in a study of cytomegalovirus exposure and HLA in healthy donors. The assay was immunoSEQ multiplex PCR, and TCRdb's table has in-frame clones only and misses some. The sample carries 220,000 or so clones, around four fifths recorded once. The sequencing sample was made of PBMCs. The receptors stem from a woman in her twenties or thirties in good health and CMV-seropositive. The CDR3 runs from the conserved cysteine through the conserved F or W. A D gene is named only where the DNA matches it firmly. Size values are once, few and many counts, or a class for expanded clones, and some rows have none.

d_call | j_call | clone_size | v_call | cdr3_nt | cdr3_aa
TRBD2 | TRBJ2-1 | . | TRBV27 | TGTGCCACAATAAGACTAGCGGGAGGGGATGAGCAGTTCTTC | CATIRLAGGDEQFF
. | TRBJ1-1 | . | TRBV10-3 | TGTGCCATCAGCGGGGGTACGAGCACTGAAGCTTTCTTT | CAISGGTSTEAFF
. | TRBJ1-5 | . | TRBV5-4 | TGTGCCAGCAGCTTCGGTAGGGATCAGCCCCAGCATTTT | CASSFGRDQPQHF
. | TRBJ2-7 | few | TRBV10-1 | TGCGCCAGCAGTGAGTCGGCAGGGTACGAGCAGTACTTC | CASSESAGYEQYF
TRBD1 | TRBJ1-1 | . | TRBV27 | TGTGCCAGCAGTTTAAGACAGGGGGCAGTTCAGAACACTGAAGCTTTCTTT | CASSLRQGAVQNTEAFF
TRBD2 | TRBJ2-1 | . | TRBV11-2 | TGTGCCAGCAGCAGAGCGGGAGATAACTACAATGAGCAGTTCTTC | CASSRAGDNYNEQFF
. | TRBJ2-7 | . | TRBV7-8 | TGTGCCAGCAGCCGTAGGTACGAGCAGTACTTC | CASSRRYEQYF
TRBD1 | TRBJ1-2 | once | TRBV28 | TGTGCCAGCAGCCAAAGCTCCGTGGGACAGGGAGATGGCTACACCTTC | CASSQSSVGQGDGYTF
. | TRBJ1-5 | . | TRBV6-1 | TGTGCCAGCAGCTTACAGGAATTTAATCAGCCCCAGCATTTT | CASSLQEFNQPQHF
TRBD2 | TRBJ2-1 | . | TRBV7-2 | TGTGCCAGCAAGAAGAGTGGGGGACTATACAATGAGCAGTTCTTC | CASKKSGGLYNEQFF
TRBD2 | TRBJ2-7 | . | TRBV4-3 | TGCGCCAGCAGCCAAGGGACGTCGGCGGGAGGGAACGAGCAGTACTTC | CASSQGTSAGGNEQYF
TRBD1 | TRBJ2-1 | . | TRBV5-4 | TGTGCCAGCAGCTTGGAGGGGGCGACCTACAATGAGCAGTTCTTC | CASSLEGATYNEQFF
. | TRBJ2-1 | . | TRBV14 | TGTGCCAGCAGCCAAGTTATGGGACGGTCCTCCTACAATGAGCAGTTCTTC | CASSQVMGRSSYNEQFF
TRBD1 | TRBJ1-5 | . | TRBV30 | TGTGCCTGGAGGGTTACGGGACAGGGGGATCAGCCCCAGCATTTT | CAWRVTGQGDQPQHF
. | TRBJ2-7 | . | TRBV7-2 | TGTGCCAGCAGTCGAACAGGGGGGGGCTACGAGCAGTACTTC | CASSRTGGGYEQYF